The 5 T cell receptor beta chains reported below all come from one sample, sequenced in a study of cytomegalovirus exposure and HLA in healthy donors. Use of 60 Vbeta and 13 Jbeta primers characterized the PCR. The repertoire was sequenced with immunoSEQ multiplex PCR; TCRdb's copy has only in-frame clones and lacks some. Of 150,000 to 200,000 clones listed, more than 75% are singletons. Sequenced input: PBMCs. All receptors come from a woman aged 40 to 50 in good health and CMV-seronegative.

The rearrangement uses TRBV7-7 and TRBJ2-3; D may be TRBD1 (7 bases). Germline V lookup: CDR1 SSHAT, CDR2 FNYEAQ (reference sequence). This CDR3 comprises 15 residues. The V end lost 5 bases, the J end lost 2 bases, and 14 bases lay between the germline ends. The CDR3 here is CASSPAGQLTDTQYF. The CDR3 bases are TGTGCCAGCAGCCCCGCGGGACAGCTCACAGATACGCAGTATTTT.

V usage is TRBV21-1 and J usage is TRBJ1-2; the table gives TRBD1 as D, unverified against the DNA. TRBV21-1 is a pseudogene locus. The CDR3 has 15 residues. In DNA, the CDR3 is TGTGCCAGCAGCAACTCCGACAGACCTAACTATGGCTACACCTTC. Translating gives CASSNSDRPNYGYTF.

This clone was seen just once. This chain joins TRBV30 and TRBJ2-7, with unresolved D. This CDR3 is 14 amino acids long. CDR1 is GTSNPN and CDR2 is SVGIG in the germline V gene (reference sequence). Trimming took 7 bases from V and 4 from J, leaving 20 bases between them. CDR3 sequence reads: CASKTNLHPYEQYF. In DNA form, the CDR3 reads TGTGCCTCGAAGACAAATCTCCACCCTTACGAGCAGTACTTC.

The CDR3 DNA sequence: TGTGCCAGTAGTAGGACAGGGCGAGGCACTGAAGCTTTCTTT. This encodes CASSRTGRGTEAFF. The chain links TRBV19 to TRBJ1-1, with 8 bases fitting TRBD1. V shed 4 bases and J 4 bases; nucleotides not matched to a gene: 5. CDR1 and CDR2 from the germline V gene are LNHDA and SQIVND (reference sequence). The CDR3 is made up of 14 amino acids.

The V gene is TRBV25-1, the J gene TRBJ2-7; a possible D gene is TRBD1 (6 bases). The germline V and J ends were trimmed by 8 bases and 3 bases, with 11 bases remaining between them. The CDR3 is 12 residues long. Germline lookup yields CDR1 MGHDK and CDR2 SYGVNS. CDR3 loop: CASRETGYEQYF. For the CDR3, the DNA is TGTGCCAGCCGAGAGACAGGCTACGAGCAGTACTTC.